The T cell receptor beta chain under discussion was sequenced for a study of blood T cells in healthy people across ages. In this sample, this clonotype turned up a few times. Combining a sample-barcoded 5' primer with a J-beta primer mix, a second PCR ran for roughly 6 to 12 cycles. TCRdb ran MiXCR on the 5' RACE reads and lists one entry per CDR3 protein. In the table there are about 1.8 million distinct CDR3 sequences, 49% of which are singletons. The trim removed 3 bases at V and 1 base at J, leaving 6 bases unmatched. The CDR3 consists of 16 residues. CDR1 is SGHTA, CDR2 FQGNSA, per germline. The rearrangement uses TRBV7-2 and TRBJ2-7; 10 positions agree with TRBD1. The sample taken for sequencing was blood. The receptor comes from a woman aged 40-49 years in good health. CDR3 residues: CASSFSGTGASYEQYF. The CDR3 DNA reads TGTGCCAGCAGCTTTTCCGGGACAGGGGCGTCCTACGAGCAGTACTTC.